What follows is one TCR beta chain and its context. This record belongs to a study of blood T cells in healthy people across ages. The authors ran a second PCR of 7 to 11 cycles using a sample-barcoded 5' primer and a J-beta primer mix. TCRdb analysed the 5' RACE reads with MiXCR anew, one entry per CDR3 protein. The sample lists about 1 million distinct CDR3 sequences; 40% to 50% were seen once. In germline, CDR1 is SGHKS, CDR2 YYEKEE (reference sequence). This CDR3 comprises 16 residues. This sequence was found in an older woman in good health. The genes are TRBV5-5 and TRBJ2-1; 7 bases align to TRBD1. The J call may be faulty, since TRBJ2-7 better matches the DNA end. The sample was blood. CDR3 in amino acids: CASSLLTGVSYNEQYF. CDR3 DNA sequence: TGTGCCAGCAGCTTACTCACAGGGGTCTCCTACAATGAGCAGTACTTC.